This T cell receptor (beta chain) emerged from a study of T cell responses to AZD1222 COVID-19 vaccine. Germline CDR1 SEHNR, CDR2 FQNEAQ (reference sequence). Trimming at V came to 10 bases and at J to 9 bases, leaving 20 bases not matched to a gene. The CDR3 runs to 16 residues. The assay was immunoSEQ multiplex PCR, and TCRdb's table has in-frame clones only and misses some. The sample contains 120,000 or so clones, around 86% of which appear only once. This TCR was recovered from an adult in good health. The sequenced sample was peripheral blood, obtained on day 0 of AZD1222 vaccination. The chain links TRBV7-9 to TRBJ2-1, with TRBD2 matching 8 bases. CDR3 nucleotide sequence: TGTGCCACCGCAAAACCGGGACTAGAAGCAACCGGTGAGCAGTTCTTC. Protein product: CATAKPGLEATGEQFF.